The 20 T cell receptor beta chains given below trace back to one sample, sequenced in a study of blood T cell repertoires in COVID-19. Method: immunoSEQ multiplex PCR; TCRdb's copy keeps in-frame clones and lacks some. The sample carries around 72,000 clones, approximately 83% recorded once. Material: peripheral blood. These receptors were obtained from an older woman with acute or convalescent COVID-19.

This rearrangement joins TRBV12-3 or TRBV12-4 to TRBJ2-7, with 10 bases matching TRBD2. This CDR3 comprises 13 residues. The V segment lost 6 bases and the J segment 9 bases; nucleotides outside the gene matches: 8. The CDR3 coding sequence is TGTGCCAGCAGACCTAGCGGGGGTAATGTGCAGTACTTC. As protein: CASRPSGGNVQYF.

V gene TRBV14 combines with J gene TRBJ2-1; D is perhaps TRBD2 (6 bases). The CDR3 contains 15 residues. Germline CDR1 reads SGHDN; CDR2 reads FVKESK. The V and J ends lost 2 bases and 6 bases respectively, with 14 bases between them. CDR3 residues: CASSQLAMRGNEQFF. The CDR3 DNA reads TGTGCCAGCAGCCAATTGGCTATGCGGGGCAATGAGCAGTTCTTC.

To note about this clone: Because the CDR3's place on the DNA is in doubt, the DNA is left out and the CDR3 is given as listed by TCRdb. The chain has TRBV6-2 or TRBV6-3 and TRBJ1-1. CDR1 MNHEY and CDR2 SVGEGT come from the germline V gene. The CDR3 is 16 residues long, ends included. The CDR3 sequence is CASSSSRGQGITEAFF.

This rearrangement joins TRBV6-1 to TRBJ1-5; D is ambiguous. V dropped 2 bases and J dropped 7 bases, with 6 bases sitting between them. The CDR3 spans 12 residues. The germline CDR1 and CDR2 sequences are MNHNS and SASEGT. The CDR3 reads CASSETLQPQHF. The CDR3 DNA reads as TGTGCCAGCAGTGAAACATTGCAGCCCCAGCATTTT.

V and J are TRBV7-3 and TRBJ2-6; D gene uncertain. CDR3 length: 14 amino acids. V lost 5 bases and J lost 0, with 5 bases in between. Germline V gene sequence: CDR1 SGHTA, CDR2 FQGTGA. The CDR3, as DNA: TGTGCCAGCAGCCCCTTCTCTGGGGCCAACGTCCTGACTTTC. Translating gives CASSPFSGANVLTF.

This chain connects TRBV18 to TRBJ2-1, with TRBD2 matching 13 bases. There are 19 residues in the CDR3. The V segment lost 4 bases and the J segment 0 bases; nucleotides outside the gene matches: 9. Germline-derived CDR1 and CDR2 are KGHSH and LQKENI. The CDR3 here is CASSRLAGGPISSYNEQFF. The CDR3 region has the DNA TGTGCCAGCTCACGACTAGCGGGGGGCCCTATTAGCTCCTACAATGAGCAGTTCTTC.

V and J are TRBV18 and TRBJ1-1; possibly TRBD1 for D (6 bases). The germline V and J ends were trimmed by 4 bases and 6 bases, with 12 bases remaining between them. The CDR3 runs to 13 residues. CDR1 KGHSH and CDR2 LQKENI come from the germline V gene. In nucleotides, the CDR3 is TGTGCCAGCTCACTTAAAGAGGGGGCTGAAGCTTTCTTT. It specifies CASSLKEGAEAFF. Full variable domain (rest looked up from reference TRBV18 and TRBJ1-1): NAGVMQNPRHLVRRRGQEARLRCSPMKGHSHVYWYRQLPEEGLKFMVYLQKENIIDESGMPKERFSAEFPKEGPSILRIQQVVRGDSAAYFCASSLKEGAEAFFGQGTRLTVV.

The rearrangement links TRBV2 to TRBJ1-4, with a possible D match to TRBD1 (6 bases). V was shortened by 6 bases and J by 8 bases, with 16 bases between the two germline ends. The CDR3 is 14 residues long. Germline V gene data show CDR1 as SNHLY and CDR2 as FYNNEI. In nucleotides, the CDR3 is TGTGCCAGCAGGGGAACAGGGCAGAGGGAAAAACTGTTTTTT. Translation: CASRGTGQREKLFF.

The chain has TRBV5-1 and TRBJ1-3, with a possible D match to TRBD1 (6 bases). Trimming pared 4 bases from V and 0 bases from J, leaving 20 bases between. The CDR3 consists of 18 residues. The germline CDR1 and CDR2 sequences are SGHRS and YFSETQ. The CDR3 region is CASSPNWTGGLSGNTIYF. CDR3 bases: TGCGCCAGCAGCCCAAACTGGACCGGGGGGCTCTCTGGAAACACCATATATTTT.

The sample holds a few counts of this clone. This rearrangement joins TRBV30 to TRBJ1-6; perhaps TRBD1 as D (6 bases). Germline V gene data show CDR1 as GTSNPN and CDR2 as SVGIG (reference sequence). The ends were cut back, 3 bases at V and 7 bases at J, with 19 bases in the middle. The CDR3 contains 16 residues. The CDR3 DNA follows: TGTGCCTGGAGCTTCAAAACAGGGATGGGGAATTCACCCCTCCACTTT. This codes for CAWSFKTGMGNSPLHF.

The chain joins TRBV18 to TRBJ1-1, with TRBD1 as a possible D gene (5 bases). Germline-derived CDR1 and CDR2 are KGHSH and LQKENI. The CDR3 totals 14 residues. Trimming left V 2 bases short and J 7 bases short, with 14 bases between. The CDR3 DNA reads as TGTGCCAGCTCACCAACTAGGCGGGACGGTGAAGCTTTCTTT. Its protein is CASSPTRRDGEAFF.

Written as DNA, the CDR3 is TGTGCCAGCAGCTTAGAATACAAAGCTTTCTTT. Protein: CASSLEYKAFF. The V call is TRBV11-2, the J call TRBJ1-1; D gene uncertain. The CDR3 extends over 11 amino acids. Deletions cut 0 bases from V and 9 bases from J, with 5 bases between. Germline V gene sequence: CDR1 SGHAT, CDR2 FQNNGV. Filled out from reference TRBV11-2 and TRBJ1-1, the complete variable domain reads EAGVAQSPRYKIIEKRQSVAFWCNPISGHATLYWYQQILGQGPKLLIQFQNNGVVDDSQLPKDRFSAERLKGVDSTLKIQPAKLEDSAVYLCASSLEYKAFFGQGTRLTVV.

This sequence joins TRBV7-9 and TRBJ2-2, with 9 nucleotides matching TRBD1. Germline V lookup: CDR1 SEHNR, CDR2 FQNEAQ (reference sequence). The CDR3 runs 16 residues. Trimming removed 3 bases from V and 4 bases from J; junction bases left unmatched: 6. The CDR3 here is CASSFGQGTLTGELFF. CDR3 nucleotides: TGTGCCAGCAGCTTCGGACAGGGGACCCTCACCGGGGAGCTGTTTTTT. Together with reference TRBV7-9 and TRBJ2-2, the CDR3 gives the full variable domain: DTGVSQNPRHKITKRGQNVTFRCDPISEHNRLYWYRQTLGQGPEFLTYFQNEAQLEKSRLLSDRFSAERPKGSFSTLEIQRTEQGDSAMYLCASSFGQGTLTGELFFGEGSRLTVL.

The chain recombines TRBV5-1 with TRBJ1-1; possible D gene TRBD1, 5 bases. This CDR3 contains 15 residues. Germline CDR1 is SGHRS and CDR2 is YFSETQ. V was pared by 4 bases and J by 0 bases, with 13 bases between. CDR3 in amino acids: CASSEDNIMNTEAFF. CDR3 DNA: TGCGCCAGCAGCGAGGACAACATCATGAACACTGAAGCTTTCTTT.

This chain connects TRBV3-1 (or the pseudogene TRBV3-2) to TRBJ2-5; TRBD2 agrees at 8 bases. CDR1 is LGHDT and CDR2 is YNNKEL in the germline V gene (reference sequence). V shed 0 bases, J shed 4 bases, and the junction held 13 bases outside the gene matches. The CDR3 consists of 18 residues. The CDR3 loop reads CASSQDAPSLAGRETQYF. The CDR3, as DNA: TGTGCCAGCAGCCAAGATGCCCCCTCGTTAGCGGGGCGAGAGACCCAGTACTTC.

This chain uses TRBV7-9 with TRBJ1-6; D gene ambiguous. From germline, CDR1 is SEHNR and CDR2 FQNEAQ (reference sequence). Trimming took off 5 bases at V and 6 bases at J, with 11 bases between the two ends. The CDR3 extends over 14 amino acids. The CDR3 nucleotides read TGTGCCAGCAGCCCAGGTCAGCTTAATTCACCCCTCCACTTT. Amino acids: CASSPGQLNSPLHF.

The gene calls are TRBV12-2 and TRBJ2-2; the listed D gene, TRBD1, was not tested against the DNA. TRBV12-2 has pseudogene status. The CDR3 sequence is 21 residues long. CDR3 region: CASRLEQPGTGELTNTGELFF. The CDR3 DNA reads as TGTGCAAGTCGCTTAGAACAACCCGGGACAGGGGAGCTTACGAACACCGGGGAGCTGTTTTTT.

The CDR3 is CASSLSSGASEQYF. The CDR3 DNA reads TGTGCCAGCAGCTTATCCAGCGGGGCTTCCGAGCAGTACTTC. The chain couples TRBV5-8 to TRBJ2-7, with TRBD2 identical over 7 bases. CDR1 is SGHTS, CDR2 YDEGEE, per germline. V dropped 2 bases and J dropped 6; count of bases not matched to a gene: 8. This CDR3 contains 14 residues.

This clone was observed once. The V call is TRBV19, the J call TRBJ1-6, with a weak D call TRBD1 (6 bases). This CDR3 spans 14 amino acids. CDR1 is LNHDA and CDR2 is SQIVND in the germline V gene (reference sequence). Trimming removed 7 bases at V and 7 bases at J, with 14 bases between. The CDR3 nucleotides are TGTGCCAGTACTTCAGGGGTCAGAAATTCACCCCTCCACTTT. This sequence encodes CASTSGVRNSPLHF.

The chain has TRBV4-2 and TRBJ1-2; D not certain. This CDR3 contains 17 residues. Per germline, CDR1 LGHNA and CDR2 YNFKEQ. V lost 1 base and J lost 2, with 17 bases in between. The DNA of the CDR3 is TGTGCCAGCAGCCAAGGGATTCGGGGATTCGAGAACTATGGCTACACCTTC. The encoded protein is CASSQGIRGFENYGYTF.